A single sample is the source of the 27 T cell receptor beta chains below, sequenced in a study of breast tumors, draining lymph nodes, adjacent tissues. Breast cancer patients provided tissue from their axillary draining lymph nodes. TCRdb reprocessed the multiplex PCR reads with MiXCR, giving one entry per CDR3 protein. The profile shows 200,000 or so distinct CDR3 sequences, over 25% of them singletons. Sequenced input: axillary lymph node tissue. These receptors were collected from a female donor with breast cancer. Some clones in this sample may be carry-over from other donors' samples.

Comments on this clonotype: One base away lies a much larger clone, so this may be a sequencing read error. The V gene is TRBV11-2, the J gene TRBJ2-1; 9 nucleotides line up with TRBD2. In germline, CDR1 is SGHAT, CDR2 FQNNGV. There are 18 residues in the CDR3. With 4 bases clipped from V and 8 bases from J, the junction kept 18 bases outside the gene matches. The DNA for the CDR3 is TGTGCCAGCAGCTCTATTATTCCCCCCGGGACTAGCAGCGATGAGCAGTTCTTC. It codes for CASSSIIPPGTSSDEQFF. The entire variable domain, with the rest obtained from reference TRBV11-2 and TRBJ2-1, is as follows: EAGVAQSPRYKIIEKRQSVAFWCNPISGHATLYWYQQILGQGPKLLIQFQNNGVVDDSQLPKDRFSAERLKGVDSTLKIQPAKLEDSAVYLCASSSIIPPGTSSDEQFFGPGTRLTVL.

This clonotype was detected many times. This chain links TRBV5-6 with TRBJ2-2; D gene ambiguous. The V end was cut by 4 bases, the J end by 3 bases, with 13 bases between. Per the germline V gene, CDR1 is SGHDT and CDR2 is YYEEEE. The CDR3 contains 15 residues. The CDR3 sequence: CASSPSRRYTGELFF. The CDR3 nucleotides read TGTGCCAGCAGCCCCTCCCGCAGATACACCGGGGAGCTGTTTTTT.

This clonotype was counted many times. The chain links TRBV11-3 to TRBJ2-5, with a weak D call TRBD2 (5 bases). The CDR3 totals 15 residues. CDR1 SGHNT and CDR2 YENEEA come from the germline V gene. Trimming took 6 bases from V and 4 from J, leaving 18 bases between them. CDR3 sequence reads: CASSPTGKEGETQYF. DNA for the CDR3: TGTGCCAGCAGTCCTACGGGGAAAGAAGGAGAGACCCAGTACTTC.

This clonotype was recorded at least ten times. The chain combines TRBV9 with TRBJ2-1; TRBD2 aligns across 12 bases. Per the germline V gene, CDR1 is SGDLS and CDR2 is YYNGEE. The CDR3 extends over 18 amino acids. The junction had 6 bases not matched to a gene; V was cut back by 0 bases and J by 2 bases. The CDR3 bases are TGTGCCAGCAGCGTAGGACTAGCGGGAGTCAATGCCTACAATGAGCAGTTCTTC. Translation gives CASSVGLAGVNAYNEQFF.

This clonotype occurred many times. The V and J genes are TRBV19 and TRBJ1-3; D may be TRBD1 (6 bases). V was clipped by 5 bases and J by 0 bases, with 14 bases between them. The CDR3 has 16 amino acids. Germline V lookup: CDR1 LNHDA, CDR2 SQIVND (reference sequence). CDR3 protein: CASSLRTVGSGNTIYF. The CDR3 DNA is TGTGCCAGTAGTCTACGGACAGTCGGCTCTGGAAACACCATATATTTT.

This chain joins TRBV6-1 and TRBJ2-1; D is ambiguous. The CDR3 sequence is 17 residues long. Germline V gene sequence: CDR1 MNHNS, CDR2 SASEGT. V was trimmed by 1 base and J by 1 base, leaving 14 bases between them. In nucleotides, the CDR3 is TGTGCCAGCAGTGAAGGTAAGGGCACGATATCCTACAATGAGCAGTTCTTC. This translates into CASSEGKGTISYNEQFF.

Only a few counts were recorded for this clonotype. A much larger clone is a single base away; this may be a read error. The chain uses TRBV12-3 or TRBV12-4 and TRBJ2-1, with 8 bases lining up with TRBD2. The CDR3 is made up of 13 amino acids. Trimming at V came to 3 bases and at J to 6 bases, leaving 1 base not matched to a gene. The DNA of the CDR3 is TGTGCCAGCAGTTTCGGACTAGCCAATGAGCAGTTCTTC. Translating gives CASSFGLANEQFF.

The V gene is TRBV20-1, the J gene TRBJ2-1, with D uncertain. The CDR3 loop spans 14 amino acids. Trimming removed 3 bases from V and 4 bases from J, with 13 bases in between. Germline V gene sequence: CDR1 DFQATT, CDR2 SNEGSKA (reference sequence). As DNA, the CDR3 is TGCAGTGCTAGGAGGAAGGGAATTTACAATGAGCAGTTCTTC. Its translation: CSARRKGIYNEQFF.

The table lists this clonotype with many counts. The chain links TRBV7-6 to TRBJ2-7, with 10 bases matching TRBD2. The V gene's germline CDR1 is SGHVS and CDR2 FNYEAQ. With 5 bases clipped from V and 0 bases from J, the junction kept 4 bases outside the gene matches. CDR3 size: 15 residues. Written as DNA, the CDR3 is TGTGCCAGCAGCACCGGGACTAGCGCCTCCTACGAGCAGTACTTC. This encodes CASSTGTSASYEQYF.

The rearrangement uses TRBV6-2 or TRBV6-3 and TRBJ2-1; 7 bases match TRBD2. CDR3 length equals 15 residues. Per germline, CDR1 MNHEY and CDR2 SVGEGT. Unmatched junction bases numbered 5, after V lost 6 bases and J lost 0 bases. This CDR3 is CASRPSGPSYNEQFF. For the CDR3, the DNA is TGTGCCAGCAGACCTAGCGGCCCCTCCTACAATGAGCAGTTCTTC.

In this sample, this clonotype turned up many times. This chain links TRBV12-3 or TRBV12-4 with TRBJ2-7, with TRBD2 identical over 12 bases. This CDR3 has 15 amino acids. The V segment lost 5 bases and the J segment 2 bases; nucleotides outside the gene matches: 4. The CDR3 DNA follows: TGTGCCAGCAGTCTAGGACTAGCGGGAACCTACGAGCAGTACTTC. Translated, it gives CASSLGLAGTYEQYF.

In this sample, this clonotype turned up many times. One end of the junction varies from germline; a read error may be responsible. The chain couples TRBV7-8 to TRBJ2-5; 10 bases match TRBD2. Germline CDR1 and CDR2: SGHVS and FQNEAQ. The CDR3 sequence is 15 residues long. This CDR3 is CASSLAGVVQETQYF. The CDR3 bases are TGTGCCAGCAGCCTAGCGGGAGTGGTTCAAGAGACCCAGTACTTC.

The table lists this clonotype with a few counts. The V gene is TRBV28, the J gene TRBJ2-7, with D possibly matching TRBD1 (6 bases). With 1 base removed from V and 3 bases from J, the gap between germline ends came to 7 bases. CDR1 MDHEN and CDR2 SYDVKM come from the germline V gene. The CDR3 extends over 13 amino acids. DNA of the CDR3: TGTGCCAGCAGTTTATCAGGGGTCTACGAGCAGTACTTC. As protein: CASSLSGVYEQYF.

This clonotype was recorded many times. The chain has TRBV7-2 and TRBJ2-1, with 8 bases fitting TRBD1. CDR1 and CDR2 (germline): SGHTA, FQGNSA. With 4 bases clipped from V and 0 bases from J, the junction kept 8 bases outside the gene matches. CDR3 size: 17 residues. The CDR3 DNA is TGTGCCAGCAGCTGGCCCCGGGACAGGAGCTCCTACAATGAGCAGTTCTTC. This translates into CASSWPRDRSSYNEQFF.

This clonotype was seen repeatedly, ten times or more. V is TRBV20-1 and J is TRBJ2-5, with TRBD1 matching 8 bases. CDR3 size: 15 residues. Trimming cost V 3 bases and J 5 bases; bases outside gene matches: 11. The germline V gene encodes CDR1 DFQATT and CDR2 SNEGSKA (reference sequence). In DNA, the CDR3 is TGCAGTGCTAGTTGGACCCCGACAGGGGAGGAGACCCAGTACTTC. Translated: CSASWTPTGEETQYF.

This clonotype was recorded at least ten times. The chain is built from TRBV5-1 and TRBJ2-1; D perhaps matches TRBD2 (7 bases). Germline-derived CDR1 and CDR2 are SGHRS and YFSETQ. The CDR3 sequence is 17 residues long. Trimming stripped 0 bases from V and 7 bases from J, with 20 bases between. Written as DNA, the CDR3 is TGCGCCAGCAGCTTGGGGGTGTCGGGGGGCTTTATGAATGAGCAGTTCTTC. Translation gives CASSLGVSGGFMNEQFF. Supplemented by reference TRBV5-1 and TRBJ2-1, the full variable domain reads KAGVTQTPRYLIKTRGQQVTLSCSPISGHRSVSWYQQTPGQGLQFLFEYFSETQRNKGNFPGRFSGRQFSNSRSEMNVSTLELGDSALYLCASSLGVSGGFMNEQFFGPGTRLTVL.

The gene calls are TRBV2 and TRBJ2-4; D is ambiguous. The CDR3 totals 11 residues. The ends were cut back, 2 bases at V and 7 bases at J, with 3 bases in the middle. The germline CDR1 and CDR2 sequences are SNHLY and FYNNEI. CDR3 nucleotides: TGTGCCAGCAGTGAAAGGAACATTCAGTACTTC. Its protein product is CASSERNIQYF. The full variable domain, completed using reference TRBV2 and TRBJ2-4, is EPEVTQTPSHQVTQMGQEVILRCVPISNHLYFYWYRQILGQKVEFLVSFYNNEISEKSEIFDDQFSVERPDGSNFTLKIRSTKLEDSAMYFCASSERNIQYFGAGTRLSVL.

This clonotype came up many times. The CDR3 spells CASSIDWKIRTDTQYF. CDR3 DNA: TGTGCCAGTAGTATAGATTGGAAAATACGCACAGATACGCAGTATTTT. The chain employs TRBV19 and TRBJ2-3; the D is unclear. CDR3 length equals 16 residues. Trimming took off 0 bases at V and 1 base at J, with 11 bases between the two ends. CDR1 and CDR2 (germline): LNHDA, SQIVND (reference sequence).

This clonotype was counted at least ten times. The V and J genes are TRBV13 and TRBJ2-7, with 9 bases that match TRBD1. The germline V gene has CDR1 PRHDT and CDR2 FYEKMQ (reference sequence). This CDR3 contains 15 residues. V was pared by 5 bases and J by 2 bases, with 7 bases of the junction left unmatched. CDR3 loop: CASSTDRGHTYEQYF. The CDR3 nucleotides are TGTGCCAGCAGCACGGACAGGGGCCACACCTACGAGCAGTACTTC.

This clonotype was detected many times. The chain joins TRBV5-8 to TRBJ1-5, with D maybe TRBD1 (6 bases). V lost 4 bases and J lost 6, with 17 bases in between. Germline CDR1 SGHTS, CDR2 YDEGEE. The CDR3 extends over 15 amino acids. This CDR3 is CASSPRDKVVQPQHF. CDR3 bases: TGTGCCAGCAGCCCCCGGGACAAGGTAGTTCAGCCCCAGCATTTT.

Concerning this clonotype: At one end the junction does not follow the germline gene, possibly because of a read error. The rearrangement uses TRBV7-7 and TRBJ2-1; 11 bases map to TRBD1. The CDR3 totals 14 residues. The germline gives CDR1 SSHAT, CDR2 FNYEAQ (reference sequence). The CDR3 nucleotides read TGTGCTAGCAGCAAGGGACAGGGGGTCAATGAGCAGTTCTTC. Protein: CASSKGQGVNEQFF.

There are many counts of this clonotype. The CDR3 nucleotides read TGTGCCAGCAGTGAAATAGGGGGCTACGAGCAGTACTTC. Protein: CASSEIGGYEQYF. V usage is TRBV6-1 and J usage is TRBJ2-7; the D gene is possibly TRBD1 (6 bases). Germline CDR1 and CDR2: MNHNS and SASEGT. This CDR3 is 13 amino acids long. Between the trimmed V and J ends, which lost 2 bases and 3 bases, there was a span of 8 bases.

This clonotype was counted many times. The CDR3 region is CASSQDKDRIYEQYF. CDR3 DNA sequence: TGTGCCAGCAGCCAAGATAAGGACAGGATCTACGAGCAGTACTTC. V is TRBV4-2 and J is TRBJ2-7; TRBD1 agrees at 7 bases. Looked up from germline, CDR1 is LGHNA and CDR2 is YNFKEQ. The V and J ends lost 0 bases and 3 bases, in that order; junction bases with no gene match: 5. There are 15 residues in the CDR3.

This clonotype showed up just a few times. This chain connects TRBV28 to TRBJ1-3, with 8 bases aligning to TRBD1. With 6 bases clipped from V and 2 bases from J, the junction kept 6 bases outside the gene matches. The CDR3 runs to 15 residues. From germline, CDR1 is MDHEN and CDR2 SYDVKM. The CDR3 region has the DNA TGTGCCAGCAGATCCCAGGGGGCCACTGGAAACACCATATATTTT. It is translated as CASRSQGATGNTIYF.

This clonotype was seen ten or more times. The CDR3 DNA sequence: TGTGCCAGCAGCCCATCCGGGGACTCCACACGGCCCCAGCATTTT. Amino acids: CASSPSGDSTRPQHF. The chain couples TRBV6-2 or TRBV6-3 to TRBJ1-5, with D possibly being TRBD1 (5 bases). In germline, CDR1 is MNHEY, CDR2 SVGEGT. The ends were cut back, 6 bases at V and 9 bases at J, with 21 bases in the middle. The CDR3 is made up of 15 amino acids.

This clonotype was seen ten or more times. This chain uses TRBV19 with TRBJ2-2; D perhaps matches TRBD2 (5 bases). The CDR3 has 14 residues. V was shortened by 2 bases and J by 7 bases, with 11 bases between the two germline ends. Germline V gives CDR1 LNHDA, CDR2 SQIVND (reference sequence). CDR3 sequence: CASSIWTADGELFF. CDR3 in DNA: TGTGCCAGTAGTATATGGACTGCTGACGGGGAGCTGTTTTTT.

In this sample, this clonotype turned up many times. The rearrangement joins TRBV9 to TRBJ1-2, with 8 bases fitting TRBD1. J lost 3 bases, V lost 3 bases, and 10 bases had no gene match. Per germline, CDR1 SGDLS and CDR2 YYNGEE. The CDR3 length is 16 residues. The CDR3 is CASSATPQGADYGYTF. CDR3 coding DNA: TGTGCCAGCAGCGCAACCCCCCAGGGGGCGGACTATGGCTACACCTTC.